Listed here are 13 T cell receptor beta chains from one sample, sequenced in a study of HIV-infected patients and healthy controls. Whole blood was used without fractionation, so all unsorted peripheral T cells were included. Alpha and beta constant-region primers primed reverse transcription of approximately 500 ng RNA. Separate chain-specific third strand synthesis with multiplexing indices produced the alpha and beta libraries. TCRdb fed the 5' RACE reads into MiXCR, producing one record per CDR3 protein. Among some 5,500 distinct CDR3 sequences listed, under 9.5% were seen once. The source was blood, collected before antiretroviral therapy. The receptors here all came from an adult with HIV infection.

This clonotype was seen ten or more times. This rearrangement joins TRBV5-1 to TRBJ1-6, with 11 bases identical to TRBD1. The CDR3 sequence is 16 residues long. The germline V gene encodes CDR1 SGHRS and CDR2 YFSETQ. Trimming took 4 bases from V and 9 from J; bases not matched to a gene: 9. CDR3 DNA: TGCGCCAGCAGCAATACGGCCGGGACAGGGGGTTCACCCCTCCACTTT. Protein: CASSNTAGTGGSPLHF.

The V gene is TRBV3-1, the J gene TRBJ2-2, with a tentative D call TRBD2 (6 bases). With 3 bases removed from V and 1 base from J, the gap between germline ends came to 12 bases. The CDR3 runs 16 residues. Germline values: CDR1 LGHDT, CDR2 YNNKEL (reference sequence). CDR3 DNA sequence: TGTGCCAGCAGCCACGCGGGACGGATGAACACCGGGGAGCTGTTTTTT. Protein sequence: CASSHAGRMNTGELFF.

This clonotype was detected many times. This chain uses TRBV5-1 with TRBJ1-2; TRBD1 aligns across 8 bases. The CDR3 runs to 15 residues. V gave up 3 bases and J gave up 6 bases; unmatched junction bases: 10. Germline lookup yields CDR1 SGHRS and CDR2 YFSETQ. The CDR3 coding sequence is TGCGCCAGCAGCTGGGTGGCCCAGGGGGCGGATGGCTACACCTTC. Its protein is CASSWVAQGADGYTF. Full variable domain (missing parts from reference TRBV5-1 and TRBJ1-2): KAGVTQTPRYLIKTRGQQVTLSCSPISGHRSVSWYQQTPGQGLQFLFEYFSETQRNKGNFPGRFSGRQFSNSRSEMNVSTLELGDSALYLCASSWVAQGADGYTFGSGTRLTVV.

Many counts were recorded for this clonotype. The gene calls are TRBV20-1 and TRBJ2-1; D may match TRBD1 or TRBD2 (5 bases each). Germline V CDR1 and CDR2: DFQATT, SNEGSKA (reference sequence). Trimming cost V 5 bases and J 6 bases, with 17 bases left between them. The CDR3 loop spans 14 amino acids. The CDR3 nucleotides read TGCAGTGCTGCTGCCGGGACCCTGGGCAATGAGCAGTTCTTC. Amino acids: CSAAAGTLGNEQFF.

This clonotype was found many times. The genes are TRBV4-1 and TRBJ1-5; TRBD1 aligns across 8 bases. J lost 3 bases, V lost 3 bases, and 1 base had no gene match. Germline V gene lookup returns CDR1 MGHRA and CDR2 YSYEKL. The length of the CDR3 is 14 residues. CDR3 DNA sequence: TGCGCCAGCAGCCAGACAGGGGCCAATCAGCCCCAGCATTTT. It codes for CASSQTGANQPQHF.

This clonotype ranks as medium-sized. The CDR3 region is CSVGGRMGTEAFF. The CDR3 nucleotides read TGCAGCGTTGGGGGACGGATGGGCACTGAAGCTTTCTTT. This rearrangement joins TRBV29-1 to TRBJ1-1; D may be TRBD1 (5 bases). CDR3 length equals 13 residues. Looked up from germline, CDR1 is SQVTM and CDR2 is ANQGSEA. Trimming removed 4 bases from V and 4 bases from J, with 13 bases in between. Supplemented by reference TRBV29-1 and TRBJ1-1, the full variable domain reads SAVISQKPSRDICQRGTSLTIQCQVDSQVTMMFWYRQQPGQSLTLIATANQGSEATYESGFVIDKFPISRPNLTFSTLTVSNMSPEDSSIYLCSVGGRMGTEAFFGQGTRLTVV.

Ten or more counts support this clonotype. The V gene is TRBV15, the J gene TRBJ2-3, with D possibly being TRBD1 (6 bases). Looked up from germline, CDR1 is LNHNV and CDR2 is YYDKDF (reference sequence). V lost 1 base to trimming and J lost 0 bases, with 8 bases between them. The CDR3 is 15 amino acids. CDR3 region: CATSRGTASTDTQYF. The CDR3 DNA is TGTGCCACCAGCAGAGGGACAGCTAGCACAGATACGCAGTATTTT. The full variable domain, with the rest looked up from reference TRBV15 and TRBJ2-3, is DAMVIQNPRYQVTQFGKPVTLSCSQTLNHNVMYWYQQKSSQAPKLLFHYYDKDFNNEADTPDNFQSRRPNTSFCFLDIRSPGLGDTAMYLCATSRGTASTDTQYFGPGTRLTVL.

The chain employs TRBV7-8 and TRBJ2-5; tentative D call: TRBD1 (6 bases). V was cut by 6 bases and J by 1 base, with 18 bases left in between. The V gene's germline CDR1 is SGHVS and CDR2 FQNEAQ. There are 16 residues in the CDR3. CDR3 sequence (DNA): TGTGCCAGCAGAGTCCAGTTCGACAGGTCCCAAGAGACCCAGTACTTC. The encoded protein is CASRVQFDRSQETQYF.

This clonotype counts as medium-sized. This sequence joins TRBV24-1 and TRBJ2-1; possibly TRBD1 or TRBD2 for D (5 bases each). Germline V lookup: CDR1 KGHDR, CDR2 SFDVKD. The CDR3 loop spans 18 amino acids. Trimming stripped 6 bases from V and 8 bases from J, with 28 bases between. CDR3: CATSRSYGVWSGSDEQFF. The CDR3 nucleotides read TGTGCCACCAGTCGTTCGTACGGGGTTTGGTCAGGGAGCGATGAGCAGTTCTTC.

Many counts were recorded for this clonotype. The chain employs TRBV5-1 and TRBJ2-3, with 11 bases matching TRBD2. J was trimmed by 0 bases and V by 4 bases; bases with no gene match: 13. The CDR3 spans 19 residues. Germline values: CDR1 SGHRS, CDR2 YFSETQ. CDR3: CASSKGRLAGGLSTDTQYF. The CDR3 DNA reads TGCGCCAGCAGCAAGGGGAGGCTAGCGGGGGGACTAAGCACAGATACGCAGTATTTT.

This clonotype came up many times. V gene TRBV13 combines with J gene TRBJ2-2; TRBD2 matches at 7 bases. Germline CDR1 is PRHDT and CDR2 is FYEKMQ (reference sequence). The CDR3 spans 16 residues. Unmatched junction bases numbered 3, after V lost 1 base and J lost 1 base. CDR3 nucleotides: TGTGCCAGCAGCTTAGAGGGACTACAGAACACCGGGGAGCTGTTTTTT. It specifies CASSLEGLQNTGELFF.

This clonotype was picked up many times. The genes are TRBV4-2 and TRBJ2-3; TRBD2 matches at 14 bases. Germline-derived CDR1 and CDR2 are LGHNA and YNFKEQ. The CDR3 has 16 residues. Trimming cost V 4 bases and J 3 bases; bases outside gene matches: 3. This CDR3 reads CASSPGTSGRTDTQYF. CDR3 DNA: TGTGCCAGCAGCCCGGGGACTAGCGGGAGAACAGATACGCAGTATTTT.

This sequence joins TRBV7-2 and TRBJ1-2; possibly TRBD1 for D (6 bases). Germline V lookup: CDR1 SGHTA, CDR2 FQGNSA. The CDR3 is made up of 14 amino acids. Trimming took 3 bases from V and 7 from J, leaving 15 bases between them. This chain's CDR3 is CASSLGDIGFGYTF. CDR3 nucleotides: TGTGCCAGCAGCTTGGGGGACATAGGCTTTGGCTACACCTTC.